In this sample, the clone carrying this T cell receptor beta chain turned up many times. As yet, its antigen is unknown. The data were taken from a study of CD8 T cells in ankylosing spondylitis. Study-wide points: Disease-linked clones reportedly concentrated significantly in matched ankylosing spondylitis synovial fluid. A TCR beta motif of eight or nine highly homologous variants seemed to mark ankylosing spondylitis blood. Those disease-linked clones were CD8+; they were also relatively rare in peripheral blood.

Each CDR3 protein is one row after TCRdb ran MiXCR on the 5' RACE reads. The table records a few hundred thousand distinct CDR3 sequences, around 20% of them present only once. The CDR3 has 15 residues. Germline V gene sequence: CDR1 DFQATT, CDR2 SNEGSKA (reference sequence). The V gene end was trimmed by 6 bases and the J gene end by 3 bases; junction bases not matched to a gene: 11. The chain is built from TRBV20-1 and TRBJ2-3; 8 bases fit TRBD1. Sequenced input: blood, either unsorted or a sorted T cell fraction (not recorded which). The source of this sequence is a female donor with ankylosing spondylitis or in good health (not recorded which). CDR3 coding DNA: TGCAGTGCAAGCACTGACAGGGGACTTACAGATACGCAGTATTTT. Its translation is CSASTDRGLTDTQYF.